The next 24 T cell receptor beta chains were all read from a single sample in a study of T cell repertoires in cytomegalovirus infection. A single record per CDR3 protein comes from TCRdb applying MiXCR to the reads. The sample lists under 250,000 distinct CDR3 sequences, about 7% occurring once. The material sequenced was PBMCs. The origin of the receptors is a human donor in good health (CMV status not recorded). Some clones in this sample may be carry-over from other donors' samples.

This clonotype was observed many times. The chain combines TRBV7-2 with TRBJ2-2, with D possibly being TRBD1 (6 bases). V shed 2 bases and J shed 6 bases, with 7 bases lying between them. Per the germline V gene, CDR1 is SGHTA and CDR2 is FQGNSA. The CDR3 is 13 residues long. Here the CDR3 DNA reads TGTGCCAGCAGCTTAAAGGGGGCCGGGGAGCTGTTTTTT. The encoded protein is CASSLKGAGELFF.

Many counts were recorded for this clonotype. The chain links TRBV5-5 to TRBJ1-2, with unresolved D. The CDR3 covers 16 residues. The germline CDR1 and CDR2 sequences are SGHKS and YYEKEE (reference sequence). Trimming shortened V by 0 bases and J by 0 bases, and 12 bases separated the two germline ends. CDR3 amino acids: CASSLGPRRSNYGYTF. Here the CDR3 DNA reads TGTGCCAGCAGCTTGGGACCGAGGAGATCTAACTATGGCTACACCTTC.

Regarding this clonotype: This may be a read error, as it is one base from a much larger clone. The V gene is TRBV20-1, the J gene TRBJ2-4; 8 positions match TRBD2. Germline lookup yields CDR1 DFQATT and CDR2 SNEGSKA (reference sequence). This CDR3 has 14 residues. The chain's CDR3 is CSARIAGGGNSQYF. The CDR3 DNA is TGCAGTGCTAGAATCGCGGGGGGCGGAAACAGTCAGTACTTC.

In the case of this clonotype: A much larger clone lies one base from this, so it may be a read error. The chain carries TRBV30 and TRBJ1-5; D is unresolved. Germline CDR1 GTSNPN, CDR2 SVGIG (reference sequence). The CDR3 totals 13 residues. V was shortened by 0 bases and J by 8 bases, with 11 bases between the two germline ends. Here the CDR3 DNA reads TGTGCCTGGAGTGTTGGAGGTAGTGAGCCCCAGCATTTT. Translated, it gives CAWSVGGSEPQHF.

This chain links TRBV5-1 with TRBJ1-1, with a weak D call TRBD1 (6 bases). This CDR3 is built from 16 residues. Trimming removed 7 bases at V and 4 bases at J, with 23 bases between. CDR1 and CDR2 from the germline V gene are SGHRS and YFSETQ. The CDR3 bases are TGCGCCAGCTGCCCTTCCCGGACAGAAATGAGCACTGAAGCTTTCTTT. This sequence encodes CASCPSRTEMSTEAFF.

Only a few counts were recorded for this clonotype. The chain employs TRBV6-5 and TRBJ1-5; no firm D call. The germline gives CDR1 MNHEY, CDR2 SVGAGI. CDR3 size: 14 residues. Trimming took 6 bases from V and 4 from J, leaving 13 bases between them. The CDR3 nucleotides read TGTGCCAGCAGGAACAACGGACCTAATCAGCCCCAGCATTTT. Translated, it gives CASRNNGPNQPQHF.

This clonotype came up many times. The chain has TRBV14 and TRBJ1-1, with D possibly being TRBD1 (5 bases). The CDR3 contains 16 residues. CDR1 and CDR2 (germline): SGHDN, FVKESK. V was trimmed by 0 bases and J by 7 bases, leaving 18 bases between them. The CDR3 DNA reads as TGTGCCAGCAGCCAAGAAGGTGGAGGGGCCCGTCTTGAAGCTTTCTTT. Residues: CASSQEGGGARLEAFF.

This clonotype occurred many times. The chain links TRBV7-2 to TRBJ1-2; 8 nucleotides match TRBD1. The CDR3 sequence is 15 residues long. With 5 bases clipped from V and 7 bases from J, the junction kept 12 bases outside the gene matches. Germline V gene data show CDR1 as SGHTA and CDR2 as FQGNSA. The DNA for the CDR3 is TGTGCCAGCAGCCCATATATCGGACAGGGTGGTGGCTACACCTTC. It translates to CASSPYIGQGGGYTF. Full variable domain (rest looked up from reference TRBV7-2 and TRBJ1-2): GAGVSQSPSNKVTEKGKDVELRCDPISGHTALYWYRQSLGQGLEFLIYFQGNSAPDKSGLPSDRFSAERTGGSVSTLTIQRTQQEDSAVYLCASSPYIGQGGGYTFGSGTRLTVV.

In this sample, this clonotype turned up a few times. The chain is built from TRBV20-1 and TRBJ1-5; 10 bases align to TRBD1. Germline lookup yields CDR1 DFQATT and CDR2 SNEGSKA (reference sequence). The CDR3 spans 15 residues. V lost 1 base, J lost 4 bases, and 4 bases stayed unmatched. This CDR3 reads CSARGRTGGNQPQHF. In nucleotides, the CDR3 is TGCAGTGCTAGAGGGCGGACAGGGGGGAATCAGCCCCAGCATTTT.

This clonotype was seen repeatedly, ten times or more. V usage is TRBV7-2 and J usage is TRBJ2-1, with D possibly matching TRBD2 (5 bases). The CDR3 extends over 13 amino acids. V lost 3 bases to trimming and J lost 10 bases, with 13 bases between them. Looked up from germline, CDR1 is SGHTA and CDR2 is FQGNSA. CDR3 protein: CASSLAGPGEQFF. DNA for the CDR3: TGTGCCAGCAGCTTGGCGGGCCCCGGGGAGCAGTTCTTC.

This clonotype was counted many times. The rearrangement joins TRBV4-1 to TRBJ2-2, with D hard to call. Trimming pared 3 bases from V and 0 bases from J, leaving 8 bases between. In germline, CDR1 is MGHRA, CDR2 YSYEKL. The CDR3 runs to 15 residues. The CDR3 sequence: CASSQTPANTGELFF. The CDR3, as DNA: TGCGCCAGCAGCCAGACTCCCGCGAACACCGGGGAGCTGTTTTTT.

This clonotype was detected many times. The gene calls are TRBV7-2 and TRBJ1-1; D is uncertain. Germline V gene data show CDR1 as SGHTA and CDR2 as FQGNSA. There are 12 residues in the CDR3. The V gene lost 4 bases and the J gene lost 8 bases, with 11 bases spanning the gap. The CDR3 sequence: CASSSDRAEAFF. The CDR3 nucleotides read TGTGCCAGCAGCTCCGACCGGGCGGAAGCTTTCTTT.

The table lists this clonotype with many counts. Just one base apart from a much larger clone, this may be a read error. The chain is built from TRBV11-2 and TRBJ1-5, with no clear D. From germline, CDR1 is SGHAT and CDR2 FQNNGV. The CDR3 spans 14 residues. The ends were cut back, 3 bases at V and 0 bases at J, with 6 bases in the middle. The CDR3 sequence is CASSFGNSNQPQHF. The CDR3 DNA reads TGTGCCAGCAGCTTTGGGAATAGCAATCAGCCCCAGCATTTT.

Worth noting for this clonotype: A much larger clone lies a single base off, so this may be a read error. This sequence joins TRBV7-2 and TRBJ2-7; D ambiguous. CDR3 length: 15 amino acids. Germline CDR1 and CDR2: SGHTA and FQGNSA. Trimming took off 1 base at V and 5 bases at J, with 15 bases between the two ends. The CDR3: CASSLGQVRTHEQYF. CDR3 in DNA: TGTGCCAGCAGCTTAGGGCAGGTTCGAACACACGAGCAGTACTTC.

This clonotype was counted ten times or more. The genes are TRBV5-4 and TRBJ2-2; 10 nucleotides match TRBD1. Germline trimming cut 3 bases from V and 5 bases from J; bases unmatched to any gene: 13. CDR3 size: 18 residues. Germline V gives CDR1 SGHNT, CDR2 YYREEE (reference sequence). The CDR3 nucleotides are TGTGCCAGCAGCTCCGGGGGGGACAGGGGTCCCCGAACCGGGGAGCTGTTTTTT. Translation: CASSSGGDRGPRTGELFF.

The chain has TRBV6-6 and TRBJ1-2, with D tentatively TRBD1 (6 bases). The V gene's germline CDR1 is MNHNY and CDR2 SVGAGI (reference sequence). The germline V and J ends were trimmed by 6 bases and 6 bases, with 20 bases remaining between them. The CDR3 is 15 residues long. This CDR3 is CASRSLLPGADGYTF. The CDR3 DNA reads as TGTGCCAGCAGATCCCTCCTCCCGGGGGCGGATGGCTACACCTTC.

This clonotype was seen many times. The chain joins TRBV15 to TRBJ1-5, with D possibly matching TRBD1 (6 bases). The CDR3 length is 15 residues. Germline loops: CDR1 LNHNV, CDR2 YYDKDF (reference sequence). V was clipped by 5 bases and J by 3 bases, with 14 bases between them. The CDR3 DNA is TGTGCCACCAGCGGGTACAGGGAGTACAATCAGCCCCAGCATTTT. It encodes CATSGYREYNQPQHF.

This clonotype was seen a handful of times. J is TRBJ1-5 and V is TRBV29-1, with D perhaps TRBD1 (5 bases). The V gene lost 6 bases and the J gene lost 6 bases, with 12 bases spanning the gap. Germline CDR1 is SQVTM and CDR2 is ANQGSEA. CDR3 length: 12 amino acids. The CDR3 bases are TGCAGCGTCGGTGGGGGTGGTCAGCCCCAGCATTTT. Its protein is CSVGGGGQPQHF.

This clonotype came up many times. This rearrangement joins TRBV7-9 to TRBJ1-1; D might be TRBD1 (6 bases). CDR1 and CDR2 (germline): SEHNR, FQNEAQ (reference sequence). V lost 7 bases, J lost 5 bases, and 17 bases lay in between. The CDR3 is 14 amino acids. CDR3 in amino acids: CASNDDRLVTEAFF. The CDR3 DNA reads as TGTGCCAGCAACGATGACAGGCTGGTAACTGAAGCTTTCTTT.

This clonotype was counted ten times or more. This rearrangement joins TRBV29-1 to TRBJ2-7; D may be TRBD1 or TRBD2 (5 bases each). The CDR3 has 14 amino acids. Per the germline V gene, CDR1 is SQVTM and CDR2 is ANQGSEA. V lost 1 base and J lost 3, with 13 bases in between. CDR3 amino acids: CSVEGIRGSYEQYF. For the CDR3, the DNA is TGCAGCGTTGAAGGTATCCGGGGCAGCTACGAGCAGTACTTC.

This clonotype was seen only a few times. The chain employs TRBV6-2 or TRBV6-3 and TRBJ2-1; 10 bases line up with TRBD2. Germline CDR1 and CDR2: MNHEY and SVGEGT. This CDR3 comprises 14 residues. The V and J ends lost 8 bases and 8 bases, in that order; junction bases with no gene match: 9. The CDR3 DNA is TGTGCCAGCCTCCCAGCGGGGGGGCTCGATGAGCAGTTCTTC. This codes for CASLPAGGLDEQFF.

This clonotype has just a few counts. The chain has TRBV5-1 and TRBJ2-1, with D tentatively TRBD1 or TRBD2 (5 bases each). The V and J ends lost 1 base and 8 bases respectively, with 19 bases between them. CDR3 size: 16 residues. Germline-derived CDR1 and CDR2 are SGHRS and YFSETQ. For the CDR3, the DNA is TGCGCCAGCAGCTTGTTTACGGGGACCCGGGGCGATGAGCAGTTCTTC. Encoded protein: CASSLFTGTRGDEQFF.

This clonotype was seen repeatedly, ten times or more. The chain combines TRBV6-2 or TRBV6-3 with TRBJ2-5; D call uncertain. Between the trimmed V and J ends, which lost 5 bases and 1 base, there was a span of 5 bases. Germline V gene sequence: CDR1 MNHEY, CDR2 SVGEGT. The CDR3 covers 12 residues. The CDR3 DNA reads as TGTGCCAGCAGTCCGATCCAAGAGACCCAGTACTTC. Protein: CASSPIQETQYF.

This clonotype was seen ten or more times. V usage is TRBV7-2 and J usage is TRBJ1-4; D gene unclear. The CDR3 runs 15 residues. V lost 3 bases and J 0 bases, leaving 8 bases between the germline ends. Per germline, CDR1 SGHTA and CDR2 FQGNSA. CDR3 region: CASSFTGPTNEKLFF. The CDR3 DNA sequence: TGTGCCAGCAGCTTCACCGGGCCAACTAATGAAAAACTGTTTTTT.